The present entry profiles one TCR beta chain with its context. Antigen specificity is unknown. Sequenced by immunoSEQ multiplex PCR; TCRdb stores in-frame clones only, minus some. The data hold around 170,000 clones, with about 90% observed a single time. The data originate from a study of T cell responses to AZD1222 COVID-19 vaccine. Study observations and caveats: Donors were chiefly white British, with a greater number of females, and clonal diversity was perhaps underestimated. Nearly half of spike-specific TCRs reportedly target variant regions that are unmutated in the B.1.351 and B.1.1.7 variants.

The CDR3 loop spans 14 amino acids. V was shortened by 2 bases and J by 6 bases, with 12 bases between the two germline ends. Per the germline V gene, CDR1 is SGHDT and CDR2 is YYEEEE. This receptor was obtained from an adult who received the AZD1222 COVID-19 vaccine. The rearrangement joins TRBV5-6 to TRBJ2-4, with D perhaps TRBD1 (6 bases). The sample here was peripheral blood, taken 28 days after the second AZD1222 dose. CDR3 DNA sequence: TGTGCCAGCAGCTTCACAGGGAGTATAAACATTCAGTACTTC. As protein: CASSFTGSINIQYF.